A single TCR beta chain is shown here with its context. Its antigen is still unknown. The data belong to a study of T cells in Graves' hyperthyroidism and ophthalmopathy. The study, taken as a whole, reports: Ophthalmopathy, as predicted by the model, came a median roughly 6.3 months after the prediction.

Germline CDR1 is MDHEN and CDR2 is SYDVKM. The CDR3 consists of 15 residues. V was shortened by 8 bases and J by 1 base, with 17 bases between the two germline ends. TCR beta CDR3 region amplification was performed from RNA transcripts. First-round RT-PCR with HTBI primers amplified the TCR CDR3 region. TCRdb reprocessed the multiplex PCR reads with MiXCR, giving one entry per CDR3 protein. The repertoire consists of 650,000 to 800,000 distinct CDR3 sequences, with approximately 42% occurring once and the leading ten covering about 7.2%. Uncontrolled infection, other autoimmune disease, pregnancy and lactation each barred patients from inclusion. Diagnosing involved the use of clinical symptoms, serum thyroxine and TRAb, thyroid ultrasound and orbital computed tomography.

This chain connects TRBV28 to TRBJ1-1, with D perhaps TRBD1 (5 bases). The source is an adult man with Graves' disease, either hyperthyroidism or ophthalmopathy (not recorded which). Sequences were obtained from peripheral blood or thyroid tissue (not recorded which). CDR3: CASLSVGAKNTEAFF. CDR3 DNA: TGTGCCAGCCTCTCAGTAGGGGCGAAGAACACTGAAGCTTTCTTT.